The 2 T cell receptor beta chains presented below share a single source sample, sequenced in a study of blood T cell repertoires in COVID-19. Profiled with immunoSEQ multiplex PCR; TCRdb holds only in-frame clones, not every one. The sample yields 250,000 to 300,000 clones, 65% to 85% seen once. The sequencing input was peripheral blood. These receptors all stem from a man at least 80 years old with acute or convalescent COVID-19.

The gene calls are TRBV6-5 and TRBJ2-7; possibly TRBD1 for D (6 bases). V dropped 6 bases and J dropped 3 bases, with 15 bases sitting between them. Germline V gene data show CDR1 as MNHEY and CDR2 as SVGAGI. This CDR3 spans 14 amino acids. This CDR3 is CASRNGDTFYEQYF. The CDR3, as DNA: TGTGCCAGCAGAAACGGGGACACCTTCTACGAGCAGTACTTC.

The chain recombines TRBV5-1 with TRBJ1-1; D is ambiguous. The germline gives CDR1 SGHRS, CDR2 YFSETQ. V dropped 0 bases and J dropped 0 bases, with 9 bases sitting between them. The CDR3 is 15 amino acids. CDR3 residues: CASSLASALNTEAFF. CDR3 DNA sequence: TGCGCCAGCAGCTTGGCGTCAGCGTTGAACACTGAAGCTTTCTTT. Variable domain in full (rest from reference TRBV5-1 and TRBJ1-1): KAGVTQTPRYLIKTRGQQVTLSCSPISGHRSVSWYQQTPGQGLQFLFEYFSETQRNKGNFPGRFSGRQFSNSRSEMNVSTLELGDSALYLCASSLASALNTEAFFGQGTRLTVV.